This T cell receptor (beta chain) was found in a study of beta chain features in type 1 diabetes. Overall study results and limits: VDJ junctions in type 1 diabetes patients carried more deletions and fewer insertions. Researchers reported that naive, central memory and Treg TCRB repertoires appeared more similar in patients than in healthy donors. Any role of HLA type in TCRB rearrangement remained unresolved here.

This CDR3 has 17 amino acids. V gave up 2 bases and J gave up 6 bases; unmatched junction bases: 10. CDR1 is SGHTA, CDR2 FQGTGA, per germline. This clone was observed a few times. The antigen is not known. Expressed TCRB transcripts were sequenced because the entire RNA isolate underwent reverse transcription. Clones were sequenced by immunoSEQ multiplex PCR, and TCRdb holds only the in-frame ones, with some missing. The sample lists 450,000 to 550,000 clones, 30% seen once, with 0.05% to 0.065% in the top ten. The source material was naive CD4+ T cells from blood. The receptor was derived from a man aged 18-30 years in good health. The gene calls are TRBV7-3 and TRBJ2-2; 9 positions match TRBD2. CDR3 DNA sequence: TGTGCCAGCAGCTTAGTAGGGCTAGCGGGAATGCCCGGGGAGCTGTTTTTT. Amino acids: CASSLVGLAGMPGELFF.